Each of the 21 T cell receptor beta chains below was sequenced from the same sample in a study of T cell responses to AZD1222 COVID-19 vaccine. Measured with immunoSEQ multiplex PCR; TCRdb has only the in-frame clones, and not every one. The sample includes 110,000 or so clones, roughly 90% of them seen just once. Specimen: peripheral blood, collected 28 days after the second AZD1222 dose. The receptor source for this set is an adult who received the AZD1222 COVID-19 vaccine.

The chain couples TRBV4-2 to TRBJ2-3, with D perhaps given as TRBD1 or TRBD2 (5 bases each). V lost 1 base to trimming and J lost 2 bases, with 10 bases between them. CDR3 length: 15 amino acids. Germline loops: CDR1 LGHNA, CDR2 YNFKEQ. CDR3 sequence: CASSQGGRDTDTQYF. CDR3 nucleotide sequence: TGTGCCAGCAGCCAAGGGGGCCGGGACACAGATACGCAGTATTTT.

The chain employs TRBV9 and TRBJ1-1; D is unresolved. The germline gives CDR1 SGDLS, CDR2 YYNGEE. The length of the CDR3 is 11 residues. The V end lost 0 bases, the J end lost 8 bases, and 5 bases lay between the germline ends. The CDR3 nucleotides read TGTGCCAGCAGCGTAGGATCGGAAGCTTTCTTT. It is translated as CASSVGSEAFF.

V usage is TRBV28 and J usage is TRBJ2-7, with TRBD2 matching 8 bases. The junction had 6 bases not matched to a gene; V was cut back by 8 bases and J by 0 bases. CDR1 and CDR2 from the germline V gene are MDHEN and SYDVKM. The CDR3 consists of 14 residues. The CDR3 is CASRKAGASYEQYF. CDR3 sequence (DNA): TGTGCCAGCCGTAAAGCGGGAGCCTCCTACGAGCAGTACTTC.

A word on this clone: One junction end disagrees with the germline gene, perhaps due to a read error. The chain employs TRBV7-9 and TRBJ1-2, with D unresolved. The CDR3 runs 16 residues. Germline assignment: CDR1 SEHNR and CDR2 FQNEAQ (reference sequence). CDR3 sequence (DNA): TGTGTCAGCAGCTTGTCCGCTGACCCCGCTGGAAATGGCTACACCTTC. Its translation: CVSSLSADPAGNGYTF.

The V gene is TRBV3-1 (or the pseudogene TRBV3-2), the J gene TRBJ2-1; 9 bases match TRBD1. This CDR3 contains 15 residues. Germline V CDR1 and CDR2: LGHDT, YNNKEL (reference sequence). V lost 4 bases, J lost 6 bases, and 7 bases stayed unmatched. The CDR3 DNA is TGTGCCAGCAGCCCAGGACAGGGGTTAGTCAATGAGCAGTTCTTC. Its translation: CASSPGQGLVNEQFF.

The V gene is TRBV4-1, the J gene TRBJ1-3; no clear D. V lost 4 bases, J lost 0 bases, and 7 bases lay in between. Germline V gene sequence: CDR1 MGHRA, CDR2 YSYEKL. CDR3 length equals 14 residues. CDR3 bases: TGCGCCAGCAGCCGCCAGATCTCTGGAAACACCATATATTTT. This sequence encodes CASSRQISGNTIYF.

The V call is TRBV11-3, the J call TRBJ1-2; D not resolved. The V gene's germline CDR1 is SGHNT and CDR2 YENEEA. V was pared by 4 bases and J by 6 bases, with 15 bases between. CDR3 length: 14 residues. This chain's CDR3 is CASSSSPGLNGYTF. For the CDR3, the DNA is TGTGCCAGCAGCTCCTCCCCAGGTCTGAATGGCTACACCTTC.

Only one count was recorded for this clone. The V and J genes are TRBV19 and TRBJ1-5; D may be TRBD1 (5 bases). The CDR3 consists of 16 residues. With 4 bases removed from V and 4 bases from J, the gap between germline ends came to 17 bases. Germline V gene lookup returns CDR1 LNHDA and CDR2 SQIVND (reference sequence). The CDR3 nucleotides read TGTGCCAGTAGTACACAGCCTCTGCGGGGGAATCAGCCCCAGCATTTT. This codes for CASSTQPLRGNQPQHF.

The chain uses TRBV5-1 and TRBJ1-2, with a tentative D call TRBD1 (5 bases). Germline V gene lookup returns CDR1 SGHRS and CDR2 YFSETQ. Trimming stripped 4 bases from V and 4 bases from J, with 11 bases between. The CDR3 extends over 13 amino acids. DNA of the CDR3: TGCGCCAGCAGCGCAGGAGGGGTCTATGGCTACACCTTC. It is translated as CASSAGGVYGYTF.

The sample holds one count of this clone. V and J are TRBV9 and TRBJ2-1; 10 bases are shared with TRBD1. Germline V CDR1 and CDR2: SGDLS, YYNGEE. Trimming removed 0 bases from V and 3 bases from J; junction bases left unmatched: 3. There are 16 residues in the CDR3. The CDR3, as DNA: TGTGCCAGCAGCGTAGCTAGGACAGGGGGCTACAATGAGCAGTTCTTC. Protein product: CASSVARTGGYNEQFF.

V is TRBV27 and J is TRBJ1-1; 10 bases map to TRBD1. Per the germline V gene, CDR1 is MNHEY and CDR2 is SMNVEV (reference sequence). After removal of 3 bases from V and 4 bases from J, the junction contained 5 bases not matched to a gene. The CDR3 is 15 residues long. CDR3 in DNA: TGTGCCAGCAGTTTGACACGGACAGGGGGCACTGAAGCTTTCTTT. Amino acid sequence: CASSLTRTGGTEAFF.

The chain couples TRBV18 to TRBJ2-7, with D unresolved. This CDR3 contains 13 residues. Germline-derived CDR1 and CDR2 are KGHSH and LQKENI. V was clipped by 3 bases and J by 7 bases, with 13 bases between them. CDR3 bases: TGTGCCAGCTCACCCGCTGATAAGGCAGAGCAGTACTTC. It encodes CASSPADKAEQYF. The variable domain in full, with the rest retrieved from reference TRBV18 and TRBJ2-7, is NAGVMQNPRHLVRRRGQEARLRCSPMKGHSHVYWYRQLPEEGLKFMVYLQKENIIDESGMPKERFSAEFPKEGPSILRIQQVVRGDSAAYFCASSPADKAEQYFGPGTRLTVT.

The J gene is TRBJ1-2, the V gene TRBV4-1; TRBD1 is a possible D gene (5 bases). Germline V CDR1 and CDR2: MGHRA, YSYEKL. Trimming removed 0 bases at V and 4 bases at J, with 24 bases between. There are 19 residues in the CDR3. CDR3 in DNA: TGCGCCAGCAGCCAAGATCTTTGGCCAGGGAAACAGGTCGGCTATGGCTACACCTTC. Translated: CASSQDLWPGKQVGYGYTF.

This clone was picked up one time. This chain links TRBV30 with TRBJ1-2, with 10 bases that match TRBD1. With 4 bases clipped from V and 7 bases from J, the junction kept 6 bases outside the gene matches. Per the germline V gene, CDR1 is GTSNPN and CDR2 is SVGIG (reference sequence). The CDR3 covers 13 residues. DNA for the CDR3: TGTGCCTGGACTCGGGACAGGGGCAGTGGCTACACCTTC. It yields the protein CAWTRDRGSGYTF.

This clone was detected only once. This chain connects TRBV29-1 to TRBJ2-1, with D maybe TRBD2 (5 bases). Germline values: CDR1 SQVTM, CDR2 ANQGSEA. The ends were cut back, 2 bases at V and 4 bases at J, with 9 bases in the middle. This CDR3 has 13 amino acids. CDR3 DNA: TGCAGCGTTGAACCGCCGGGGTACAATGAGCAGTTCTTC. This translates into CSVEPPGYNEQFF.

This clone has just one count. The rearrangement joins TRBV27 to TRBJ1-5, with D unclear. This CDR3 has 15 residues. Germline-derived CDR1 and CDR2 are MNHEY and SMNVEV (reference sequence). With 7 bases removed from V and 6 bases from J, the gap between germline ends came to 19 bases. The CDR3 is CASNRTDEPGQPQHF. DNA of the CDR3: TGTGCCAGCAACCGGACGGACGAGCCCGGTCAGCCCCAGCATTTT.

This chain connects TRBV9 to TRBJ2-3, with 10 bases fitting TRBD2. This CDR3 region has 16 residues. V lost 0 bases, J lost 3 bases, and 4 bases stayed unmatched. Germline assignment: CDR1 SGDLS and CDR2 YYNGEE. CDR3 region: CASSVGTSGETDTQYF. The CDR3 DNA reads TGTGCCAGCAGCGTAGGTACTAGCGGGGAGACAGATACGCAGTATTTT.

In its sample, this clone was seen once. Here the CDR3 DNA reads TGTGCCAGCAGCTCAGGGCTGAGGAGAAACTACGAGCAGTACTTC. It yields the protein CASSSGLRRNYEQYF. The chain uses TRBV11-2 and TRBJ2-7, with D possibly matching TRBD1 (5 bases). V gave up 4 bases and J gave up 3 bases, with 16 bases separating them. This CDR3 has 15 amino acids. CDR1 and CDR2 from the germline V gene are SGHAT and FQNNGV.

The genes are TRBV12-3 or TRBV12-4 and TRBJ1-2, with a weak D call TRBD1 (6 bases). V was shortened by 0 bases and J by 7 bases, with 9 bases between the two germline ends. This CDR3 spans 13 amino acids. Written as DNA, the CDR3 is TGTGCCAGCAGTTTAGCTAGGGGGGGTGGCTACACCTTC. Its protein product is CASSLARGGGYTF.

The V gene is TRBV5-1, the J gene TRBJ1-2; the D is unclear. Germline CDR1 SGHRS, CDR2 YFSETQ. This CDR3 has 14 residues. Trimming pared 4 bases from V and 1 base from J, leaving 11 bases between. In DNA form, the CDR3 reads TGCGCCAGCAGCCCCCCGGACGGTAACTATGGCTACACCTTC. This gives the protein CASSPPDGNYGYTF. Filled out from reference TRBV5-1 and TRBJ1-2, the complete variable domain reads KAGVTQTPRYLIKTRGQQVTLSCSPISGHRSVSWYQQTPGQGLQFLFEYFSETQRNKGNFPGRFSGRQFSNSRSEMNVSTLELGDSALYLCASSPPDGNYGYTFGSGTRLTVV.

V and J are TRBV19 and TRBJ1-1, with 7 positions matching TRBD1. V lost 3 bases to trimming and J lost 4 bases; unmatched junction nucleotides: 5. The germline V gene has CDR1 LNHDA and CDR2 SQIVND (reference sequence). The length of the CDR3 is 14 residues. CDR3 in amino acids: CASSMRAGGTEAFF. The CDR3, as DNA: TGTGCCAGTAGTATGAGGGCAGGGGGCACTGAAGCTTTCTTT.